The 17 T cell receptor beta chains in this list originate from one sample, sequenced in a study of blood T cells in healthy people across ages. A J-beta primer mix and a sample-barcoded 5' primer were used in a second PCR of about 7 to 12 cycles. One entry per CDR3 protein results from TCRdb running MiXCR on the 5' RACE reads. The sample contains about 580,000 distinct CDR3 sequences, around 48% of which appear only once. The sample was blood. The receptors were sampled from a man older than 75 in good health.

The rearrangement links TRBV7-9 to TRBJ2-1, with 10 bases identical to TRBD2. The CDR3 runs 16 residues. The junction had 6 bases not matched to a gene; V was cut back by 5 bases and J by 2 bases. Germline V lookup: CDR1 SEHNR, CDR2 FQNEAQ (reference sequence). The CDR3 loop is CASSPLAGVTYNEQFF. DNA of the CDR3: TGTGCCAGCAGCCCCCTAGCGGGAGTTACCTACAATGAGCAGTTCTTC.

The chain combines TRBV7-8 with TRBJ2-6; 12 nucleotides match TRBD2. This CDR3 region has 18 residues. V lost 3 bases, J lost 0 bases, and 3 bases stayed unmatched. The V gene's germline CDR1 is SGHVS and CDR2 FQNEAQ. DNA of the CDR3: TGTGCCAGCAGCTTCACTAGCGGGAGGTTCTCTGGGGCCAACGTCCTGACTTTC. Translating gives CASSFTSGRFSGANVLTF.

The chain joins TRBV20-1 to TRBJ2-5, with 12 bases lining up with TRBD2. Germline CDR1 reads DFQATT; CDR2 reads SNEGSKA (reference sequence). This CDR3 has 15 residues. Unmatched junction bases numbered 5, after V lost 5 bases and J lost 1 base. The CDR3 here is CSAPLAGGTQETQYF. As DNA, the CDR3 is TGCAGTGCTCCCCTAGCGGGGGGGACCCAAGAGACCCAGTACTTC.

With respect to this clonotype: One base away lies a much larger clone, so this may be a sequencing read error. Here the CDR3 DNA reads TGTGCCAGCAGTGACGGGGCGGGCAATCAGCCCCAGCATTTT. Its translation: CASSDGAGNQPQHF. The chain is built from TRBV6-5 and TRBJ1-5; D is possibly TRBD1 (5 bases). The CDR3 runs to 14 residues. CDR1 MNHEY and CDR2 SVGAGI come from the germline V gene. Trimming pared 5 bases from V and 2 bases from J, leaving 10 bases between.

A remark on this clonotype: A junction boundary mismatches the germline segment, possibly from a read error. This chain uses TRBV7-9 with TRBJ1-2; possibly TRBD1 for D (6 bases). The CDR3 spans 16 residues. Germline V lookup: CDR1 SEHNR, CDR2 FQNEAQ (reference sequence). The CDR3 reads CASSVASGKGVYGYTF. The CDR3 nucleotides read TGTGCCAGCAGCGTAGCGTCAGGGAAGGGGGTTTATGGCTACACCTTC.

This clonotype has a handful of counts. The chain combines TRBV24-1 with TRBJ2-1; D is unresolved. Germline V gene data show CDR1 as KGHDR and CDR2 as SFDVKD. This CDR3 has 12 amino acids. V was trimmed by 8 bases and J by 0 bases, leaving 4 bases between them. The CDR3 region is CATKSSYNEQFF. CDR3 bases: TGTGCCACCAAAAGCTCCTACAATGAGCAGTTCTTC.

This chain connects TRBV20-1 to TRBJ2-2, with a weak D call TRBD2 (6 bases). Trimming took 6 bases from V and 1 from J, leaving 18 bases between them. Germline CDR1 and CDR2: DFQATT and SNEGSKA (reference sequence). There are 16 residues in the CDR3. The CDR3 loop reads CSAKPTMGGNTGELFF. The CDR3 DNA sequence: TGCAGTGCAAAACCCACAATGGGGGGGAACACCGGGGAGCTGTTTTTT.

The gene calls are TRBV7-6 and TRBJ1-2; D ambiguous. Germline CDR1 is SGHVS and CDR2 is FNYEAQ. This CDR3 region has 12 residues. Trimming removed 4 bases at V and 8 bases at J, with 11 bases between. The CDR3 DNA reads TGTGCCAGCAGCTCCGACGGGGTCGGCTACACCTTC. Protein sequence: CASSSDGVGYTF.

The chain links TRBV11-1 to TRBJ2-5; a possible D gene is TRBD2 (6 bases). This CDR3 is 16 amino acids long. The V gene's germline CDR1 is SGHAT and CDR2 FQDESV (reference sequence). Trimming removed 5 bases at V and 2 bases at J, with 18 bases between. In nucleotides, the CDR3 is TGTGCCAGCAGCCCAAGAGGAGGGTATGGTCAAGAGACCCAGTACTTC. As protein: CASSPRGGYGQETQYF. The entire variable domain, with the rest obtained from reference TRBV11-1 and TRBJ2-5, is as follows: EAEVAQSPRYKITEKSQAVAFWCDPISGHATLYWYRQILGQGPELLVQFQDESVVDDSQLPKDRFSAERLKGVDSTLKIQPAELGDSAMYLCASSPRGGYGQETQYFGPGTRLLVL.

The rearrangement uses TRBV19 and TRBJ1-1; D is unresolved. CDR1 is LNHDA and CDR2 is SQIVND in the germline V gene (reference sequence). Between the trimmed V and J ends, which lost 4 bases and 0 bases, there was a span of 9 bases. This CDR3 has 14 residues. CDR3 residues: CASSRGLMNTEAFF. The CDR3 DNA sequence: TGTGCCAGTAGTAGAGGACTGATGAACACTGAAGCTTTCTTT.

The table lists this clonotype with a few counts. The chain combines TRBV11-2 with TRBJ2-3; TRBD2 might be the D (7 bases). The V end was cut by 7 bases, the J end by 6 bases, with 20 bases between. The germline gives CDR1 SGHAT, CDR2 FQNNGV. There are 15 residues in the CDR3. The CDR3 here is CASTPEGGAHDTQYF. The CDR3 bases are TGTGCCAGCACCCCTGAGGGGGGGGCACACGATACGCAGTATTTT.

This clonotype was seen a single time. The V and J genes are TRBV20-1 and TRBJ2-1; D is unclear. The V gene's germline CDR1 is DFQATT and CDR2 SNEGSKA (reference sequence). The CDR3 contains 12 residues. Trimming cost V 0 bases and J 8 bases, with 8 bases left between them. CDR3 sequence reads: CSARDLSYEQFF. CDR3 DNA sequence: TGCAGTGCTAGAGATCTGAGCTATGAGCAGTTCTTC.

The chain couples TRBV12-3 or TRBV12-4 to TRBJ2-1; unclear D gene. V gave up 5 bases and J gave up 12 bases, with 11 bases separating them. This CDR3 region has 11 residues. The CDR3 reads CASSTIGVQFF. The DNA of the CDR3 is TGTGCCAGCAGTACCATTGGGGTGCAGTTCTTC.

The CDR3 spells CASSLSRSDEQYF. The CDR3, as DNA: TGTGCCAGCAGCTTATCTAGGAGCGATGAGCAGTACTTC. This chain uses TRBV7-2 with TRBJ2-1, with D hard to call. The assigned J gene may be wrong: the sequence end matches TRBJ2-7 better. The length of the CDR3 is 13 residues. Germline-derived CDR1 and CDR2 are SGHTA and FQGNSA.

This clonotype was picked up a small number of times. The CDR3 loop reads CASSLDERRSATNEKLFF. Written as DNA, the CDR3 is TGTGCCAGCAGTTTAGATGAACGGCGCTCCGCAACTAATGAAAAACTGTTTTTT. V and J are TRBV12-3 or TRBV12-4 and TRBJ1-4; D is uncertain. V shed 1 base and J shed 0 bases, with 15 bases lying between them. CDR3 length equals 18 residues.

In DNA, the CDR3 is TGTGCCAGCAGCGTCGGCCAGGAGCAGTTCTTC. Its translation is CASSVGQEQFF. The chain couples TRBV9 to TRBJ2-1; D is ambiguous. Germline CDR1 SGDLS, CDR2 YYNGEE. The length of the CDR3 is 11 residues. Trimming took 2 bases from V and 10 from J, leaving 7 bases between them.

The J gene is TRBJ2-3, the V gene TRBV12-3 or TRBV12-4; D is possibly TRBD1 (6 bases). Trimming left V 3 bases short and J 2 bases short, with 12 bases between. The length of the CDR3 is 15 residues. The CDR3 spells CASSLGGQPTDTQYF. CDR3 sequence (DNA): TGTGCCAGCAGTTTGGGTGGACAGCCCACAGATACGCAGTATTTT.